The clone carrying this TCR beta chain has ten or more counts. The antigen remains undetermined. This sample is part of a study of glioma-infiltrating T cells. Study results and caveats: Above-expected tissue-blood divergence occurred in all gliomas, most in low-grade ones.

Germline V gene data show CDR1 as DFQATT and CDR2 as SNEGSKA (reference sequence). V shed 6 bases and J shed 5 bases, with 7 bases lying between them. This CDR3 comprises 10 residues. TCR alpha and beta CDR3 regions were amplified from RNA using iRepertoire nested multiplex PCR. MiXCR, run by TCRdb on the multiplex PCR reads, gives a single entry per CDR3 protein. The sample includes around 190,000 distinct CDR3 sequences, roughly two fifths of them seen just once. This clonotype was obtained from a human donor with low-grade glioma or glioblastoma, undergoing nonglioma brain surgery, or in good health (not recorded which). Sequenced: glioma tissue, nonneoplastic brain tissue, or PBMCs (not recorded which). The chain carries TRBV20-1 and TRBJ2-5, with D hard to call. This CDR3 reads CSATGETQYF. The CDR3 DNA follows: TGCAGTGCCACCGGGGAGACCCAGTACTTC.